Listed here are 23 T cell receptor beta chains from one sample, sequenced in a study of blood T cell repertoires in COVID-19. Some clones are missing from TCRdb's copy, which holds only in-frame ones; the method was immunoSEQ multiplex PCR. This sample has 150,000 to 180,000 clones, with roughly four fifths found just once. Source material: peripheral blood. The receptors come from a man older than 75 with acute or convalescent COVID-19.

This clone was picked up a small number of times. The J gene is TRBJ1-2, the V gene TRBV20-1; TRBD1 matches at 8 bases. CDR1 DFQATT and CDR2 SNEGSKA come from the germline V gene (reference sequence). This CDR3 region has 14 residues. The junction had 8 bases not matched to a gene; V was cut back by 3 bases and J by 5 bases. CDR3 region: CSASTGTGHYGYTF. CDR3 bases: TGCAGTGCTAGTACCGGGACAGGACATTATGGCTACACCTTC.

V is TRBV6-2 or TRBV6-3 and J is TRBJ1-2; 8 nucleotides match TRBD1. This CDR3 comprises 13 residues. The trim removed 6 bases at V and 2 bases at J, leaving 2 bases unmatched. The germline gives CDR1 MNHEY, CDR2 SVGEGT. The CDR3 region is CASSWTGNYGYTF. CDR3 nucleotides: TGTGCCAGCAGCTGGACAGGGAACTATGGCTACACCTTC.

The chain carries TRBV19 and TRBJ1-1, with D tentatively TRBD1 (6 bases). CDR1 is LNHDA, CDR2 SQIVND, per germline (reference sequence). This CDR3 has 12 amino acids. Trimming stripped 3 bases from V and 6 bases from J, with 8 bases between. CDR3 region: CASSMNRAEAFF. DNA of the CDR3: TGTGCCAGTAGTATGAACAGGGCTGAAGCTTTCTTT.

This sequence joins TRBV18 and TRBJ1-3; TRBD1 is a possible D gene (5 bases). Germline V gives CDR1 KGHSH, CDR2 LQKENI. V was cut by 3 bases and J by 0 bases, with 9 bases left in between. The CDR3 consists of 15 residues. CDR3 sequence: CASSPTESSGNTIYF. The CDR3 DNA follows: TGTGCCAGCTCACCGACAGAAAGCTCTGGAAACACCATATATTTT.

This clone was seen many times. The CDR3 reads CARINRDTHEQYV. As DNA, the CDR3 is TGTGCCAGGATAAACAGGGACACCCACGAGCAGTACGTC. The gene calls are TRBV27 and TRBJ2-7; D possibly corresponds to TRBD1 (6 bases). This CDR3 contains 13 residues. The V gene's germline CDR1 is MNHEY and CDR2 SMNVEV (reference sequence). V was shortened by 9 bases and J by 5 bases, with 17 bases between the two germline ends.

The V gene is TRBV20-1, the J gene TRBJ2-5, with 13 bases that match TRBD2. The germline gives CDR1 DFQATT, CDR2 SNEGSKA (reference sequence). V lost 3 bases and J lost 4; bases outside the gene matches: 17. CDR3 length: 19 residues. CDR3 region: CSASPRLAGGPFGVETQYF. CDR3 coding DNA: TGCAGTGCTAGTCCCCGACTAGCGGGGGGCCCTTTCGGTGTAGAGACCCAGTACTTC.

The rearrangement uses TRBV5-1 and TRBJ2-7; the match to TRBD1 covers 9 bases. The CDR3 has 14 amino acids. In germline, CDR1 is SGHRS, CDR2 YFSETQ. V lost 4 bases and J lost 7; bases outside the gene matches: 9. In DNA, the CDR3 is TGCGCCAGCAGCGGCGGGGACAGGGTGTATGAGCAGTACTTC. Amino acid sequence: CASSGGDRVYEQYF.

This clone was seen more than once but under ten times. V and J are TRBV27 and TRBJ2-5; a weak D match, TRBD1 (6 bases). The length of the CDR3 is 14 residues. Trimming removed 5 bases from V and 1 base from J, with 11 bases in between. Germline CDR1 and CDR2: MNHEY and SMNVEV (reference sequence). DNA for the CDR3: TGTGCCAGCAGTCCAAACAGGGTCCAAGAGACCCAGTACTTC. This translates into CASSPNRVQETQYF.

This clone was detected only a few times. The chain couples TRBV19 to TRBJ2-2; possibly TRBD1 for D (6 bases). Germline CDR1 reads LNHDA; CDR2 reads SQIVND (reference sequence). Trimming stripped 6 bases from V and 7 bases from J, with 18 bases between. CDR3 length equals 15 residues. The CDR3 here is CASRFTTGSVGELFF. The CDR3 DNA reads TGTGCCAGTAGATTTACCACAGGGTCGGTCGGGGAGCTGTTTTTT.

The rearrangement uses TRBV28 and TRBJ1-5; perhaps TRBD1 as D (6 bases). The CDR3 has 16 amino acids. The V end lost 1 base, the J end lost 4 bases, and 14 bases lay between the germline ends. From germline, CDR1 is MDHEN and CDR2 SYDVKM. The DNA for the CDR3 is TGTGCCAGCAGTTTATTGGCCCAGGGGTGGAATCAGCCCCAGCATTTT. Translating gives CASSLLAQGWNQPQHF. The full variable domain, completed using reference TRBV28 and TRBJ1-5, is DVKVTQSSRYLVKRTGEKVFLECVQDMDHENMFWYRQDPGLGLRLIYFSYDVKMKEKGDIPEGYSVSREKKERFSLILESASTNQTSMYLCASSLLAQGWNQPQHFGDGTRLSIL.

This chain uses TRBV19 with TRBJ2-6; 7 bases line up with TRBD2. Germline CDR1 LNHDA, CDR2 SQIVND (reference sequence). The CDR3 length is 15 residues. Germline trimming cut 5 bases from V and 4 bases from J; bases unmatched to any gene: 5. The chain's CDR3 is CASSPGGRGANVLTF. CDR3 DNA: TGTGCCAGTAGTCCGGGAGGACGAGGGGCCAACGTCCTGACTTTC.

V and J are TRBV5-1 and TRBJ1-3, with D tentatively TRBD1 (5 bases). Per the germline V gene, CDR1 is SGHRS and CDR2 is YFSETQ. The CDR3 loop spans 15 amino acids. The V gene lost 0 bases and the J gene lost 0 bases, with 7 bases spanning the gap. In nucleotides, the CDR3 is TGCGCCAGCAGCTTGGATCAGGGCTCTGGAAACACCATATATTTT. It specifies CASSLDQGSGNTIYF.

This chain links TRBV30 with TRBJ1-5; D perhaps matches TRBD1 (6 bases). The ends were cut back, 3 bases at V and 11 bases at J, with 20 bases in the middle. The CDR3 totals 14 residues. The germline gives CDR1 GTSNPN, CDR2 SVGIG (reference sequence). DNA for the CDR3: TGTGCCTGGAGGCATAAGGGGGGGGCCGGGGCCCAGCATTTT. Its translation: CAWRHKGGAGAQHF.

This clone showed up just once. V usage is TRBV11-3 and J usage is TRBJ2-7; tentative D call: TRBD1 (5 bases). V lost 3 bases to trimming and J lost 0 bases, with 18 bases between them. Germline-derived CDR1 and CDR2 are SGHNT and YENEEA. The CDR3 contains 17 residues. CDR3 region: CASSFSGQAGLSYEQYF. The CDR3, as DNA: TGTGCCAGCAGCTTCTCAGGGCAGGCAGGCCTCTCCTACGAGCAGTACTTC. Filled out from reference TRBV11-3 and TRBJ2-7, the complete variable domain reads EAGVVQSPRYKIIEKKQPVAFWCNPISGHNTLYWYLQNLGQGPELLIRYENEEAVDDSQLPKDRFSAERLKGVDSTLKIQPAELGDSAVYLCASSFSGQAGLSYEQYFGPGTRLTVT.

J is TRBJ2-7 and V is TRBV30; tentatively, D is TRBD2 (5 bases). The CDR3 length is 12 residues. The germline V and J ends were trimmed by 2 bases and 1 base, with 6 bases remaining between them. The germline CDR1 and CDR2 sequences are GTSNPN and SVGIG (reference sequence). CDR3 DNA: TGTGCCTGGAGTCGGGGTTCCTACGAGCAGTACTTC. The encoded protein is CAWSRGSYEQYF. The full variable domain, rest sourced from reference TRBV30 and TRBJ2-7, is SQTIHQWPATLVQPVGSPLSLECTVEGTSNPNLYWYRQAAGRGLQLLFYSVGIGQISSEVPQNLSASRPQDRQFILSSKKLLLSDSGFYLCAWSRGSYEQYFGPGTRLTVT.

The chain links TRBV7-8 to TRBJ1-4; a weak D match, TRBD1 (5 bases). The CDR3 extends over 16 amino acids. The germline V and J ends were trimmed by 5 bases and 2 bases, with 15 bases remaining between them. Germline loops: CDR1 SGHVS, CDR2 FQNEAQ. The CDR3 loop reads CASSGGRVMTNEKLFF. The CDR3 DNA sequence: TGTGCCAGCAGCGGTGGCAGGGTTATGACTAATGAAAAACTGTTTTTT.

Here the CDR3 DNA reads TGTGCCAGCAGCTTAGGACGGGGTGGCGTTTCGTCAGATACGCAGTATTTT. This translates into CASSLGRGGVSSDTQYF. V usage is TRBV5-4 and J usage is TRBJ2-3, with D perhaps TRBD2 (5 bases). Germline V lookup: CDR1 SGHNT, CDR2 YYREEE (reference sequence). The CDR3 is 17 residues long. V dropped 2 bases and J dropped 4 bases, with 20 bases sitting between them.

This sequence joins TRBV11-2 and TRBJ2-7, with 7 bases fitting TRBD1. V lost 5 bases to trimming and J lost 1 base; unmatched junction nucleotides: 5. The CDR3 runs to 14 residues. Per germline, CDR1 SGHAT and CDR2 FQNNGV. CDR3 coding DNA: TGTGCCAGCAGCAGATACAGGGGTTCCTACGAGCAGTACGTC. Translating it yields CASSRYRGSYEQYV.

The chain combines TRBV18 with TRBJ2-1, with D perhaps TRBD1 (6 bases). Germline CDR1 is KGHSH and CDR2 is LQKENI. The ends were cut back, 4 bases at V and 6 bases at J, with 10 bases in the middle. This CDR3 region has 13 residues. The CDR3 nucleotides read TGTGCCAGCTCACTTAAACAGGGCAATGAGCAGTTCTTC. It codes for CASSLKQGNEQFF.

This clone was detected once. The chain is built from TRBV4-1 and TRBJ2-7; TRBD1 aligns across 12 bases. Germline CDR1 and CDR2: MGHRA and YSYEKL. Trimming took 1 base from V and 9 from J; bases not matched to a gene: 10. The CDR3 contains 16 residues. CDR3 nucleotide sequence: TGCGCCAGCAGCCAAGTGGGGGGACAGGGGGCCCTGGGGCAGTACTTC. Translated, it gives CASSQVGGQGALGQYF.

The rearrangement links TRBV3-1 (or the pseudogene TRBV3-2) to TRBJ1-1, with 7 bases identical to TRBD1. Losses at the gene ends were 5 bases for V and 8 bases for J; bases not matched to a gene: 2. This CDR3 contains 11 residues. The germline V gene encodes CDR1 LGHDT and CDR2 YNNKEL (reference sequence). The CDR3 loop reads CASSRDSEAFF. CDR3 coding DNA: TGTGCCAGCAGCAGGGACAGCGAAGCTTTCTTT.

This chain uses TRBV7-9 with TRBJ2-7; weak D call: TRBD2 (6 bases). The length of the CDR3 is 13 residues. Germline V lookup: CDR1 SEHNR, CDR2 FQNEAQ (reference sequence). V lost 3 bases, J lost 2 bases, and 8 bases lay in between. For the CDR3, the DNA is TGTGCCAGCAGCTTCGGGGGAGCCTACGAGCAGTACTTC. As protein: CASSFGGAYEQYF. The variable domain in full, with the rest retrieved from reference TRBV7-9 and TRBJ2-7, is DTGVSQNPRHKITKRGQNVTFRCDPISEHNRLYWYRQTLGQGPEFLTYFQNEAQLEKSRLLSDRFSAERPKGSFSTLEIQRTEQGDSAMYLCASSFGGAYEQYFGPGTRLTVT.

This clone is a singleton in its sample. This sequence joins TRBV6-1 and TRBJ2-7; 7 bases map to TRBD2. V lost 3 bases to trimming and J lost 2 bases; unmatched junction nucleotides: 10. Germline CDR1 reads MNHNS; CDR2 reads SASEGT. CDR3 length: 16 amino acids. As DNA, the CDR3 is TGTGCCAGCAGTGACTATGGTGGGGGGGAACCCTACGAGCAGTACGTC. Translated, it gives CASSDYGGGEPYEQYV.